A single sample is the source of the 8 T cell receptor beta chains below, sequenced in a study of Graves' ophthalmopathy and Graves' hyperthyroidism. RNA transcripts were the template, and TCR beta CDR3 regions were amplified from them. HTBI primers were used in a first-round RT-PCR, which preceded a second-round multiplex PCR. Each CDR3 protein is one row after TCRdb ran MiXCR on the multiplex PCR reads. The data contain around 1.1 million distinct CDR3 sequences, about 35% of them singletons. Sequencing used peripheral blood or thyroid tissue (not recorded which). These receptors were taken from an adult man with Graves' hyperthyroidism.

In regard to this clonotype: Since a much larger clone is just one base distant, this may be a read error. This chain connects TRBV7-9 to TRBJ1-1; D might be TRBD1 (5 bases). Germline V gene lookup returns CDR1 SEHNR and CDR2 FQNEAQ (reference sequence). V was cut by 6 bases and J by 5 bases, with 13 bases left in between. The CDR3 is 13 residues long. The CDR3 region is CASSGRGKTEAFF. CDR3 DNA: TGTGCCAGCAGTGGGCGGGGGAAGACTGAAGCTTTCTTT.

The table lists this clonotype with many counts. This chain uses TRBV15 with TRBJ1-4, with 8 bases fitting TRBD1. The trim removed 1 base at V and 6 bases at J, leaving 13 bases unmatched. The CDR3 is made up of 18 amino acids. Looked up from germline, CDR1 is LNHNV and CDR2 is YYDKDF (reference sequence). The CDR3 region is CATSRVSSADREDEKLFF. In DNA form, the CDR3 reads TGTGCCACCAGCAGAGTATCTTCGGCGGACAGGGAGGATGAAAAACTGTTTTTT.

As regards this clonotype: This clone may be a read error of a much larger clone one base away. V gene TRBV7-2 combines with J gene TRBJ1-1; D is ambiguous. CDR3 size: 13 residues. Germline V gives CDR1 SGHTA, CDR2 FQGNSA. The CDR3 region has the DNA TGTGCCATCAGCTCAACAGAACTCACTGAAGCTTTCTTT. Translation: CAISSTELTEAFF.

In this sample, this clonotype turned up many times. This chain connects TRBV20-1 to TRBJ1-1; D call uncertain. Trimming pared 4 bases from V and 3 bases from J, leaving 12 bases between. The CDR3 extends over 13 amino acids. The germline V gene has CDR1 DFQATT and CDR2 SNEGSKA (reference sequence). The CDR3 DNA sequence: TGCAGTGCTACCACAGAGGACTACACTGAAGCTTTCTTT. This encodes CSATTEDYTEAFF.

This clonotype has at least ten counts. The chain recombines TRBV9 with TRBJ1-4; no firm D call. The V end was cut by 4 bases, the J end by 0 bases, with 13 bases between. Germline-derived CDR1 and CDR2 are SGDLS and YYNGEE. The CDR3 covers 16 residues. As DNA, the CDR3 is TGTGCCAGCAGCCCGGCCCGGGGTACAACTAATGAAAAACTGTTTTTT. Translated, it gives CASSPARGTTNEKLFF.

V gene TRBV5-1 combines with J gene TRBJ1-4; TRBD1 aligns across 7 bases. The CDR3 extends over 15 amino acids. CDR1 and CDR2 from the germline V gene are SGHRS and YFSETQ. Trimming at V came to 1 base and at J to 7 bases, leaving 7 bases not matched to a gene. CDR3 in DNA: TGCGCCAGCAGCTTGAACAGGGGAGGGAGTGAAAAACTGTTTTTT. Amino acids: CASSLNRGGSEKLFF. Based on the CDR3 plus reference TRBV5-1 and TRBJ1-4, the full variable domain is KAGVTQTPRYLIKTRGQQVTLSCSPISGHRSVSWYQQTPGQGLQFLFEYFSETQRNKGNFPGRFSGRQFSNSRSEMNVSTLELGDSALYLCASSLNRGGSEKLFFGSGTQLSVL.

This clonotype was detected only a few times. The rearrangement links TRBV7-9 to TRBJ2-2; D possibly corresponds to TRBD1 (6 bases). Trimming left V 8 bases short and J 5 bases short, with 21 bases between. Germline V gene lookup returns CDR1 SEHNR and CDR2 FQNEAQ (reference sequence). The CDR3 is 16 residues long. DNA for the CDR3: TGTGCCAGCGTCGATGGTAGGGCAGGGGCAACCGGGGAGCTGTTTTTT. Residues: CASVDGRAGATGELFF.

This clonotype occurred many times. The rearrangement uses TRBV7-7 and TRBJ1-1; D is uncertain. Germline CDR1 is SSHAT and CDR2 is FNYEAQ (reference sequence). The CDR3 is 13 residues long. V lost 5 bases and J 6 bases, leaving 13 bases between the germline ends. For the CDR3, the DNA is TGTGCCAGCAGCATTAGTACGGGTTCTGAAGCTTTCTTT. Protein product: CASSISTGSEAFF.